This passage covers 3 T cell receptor beta chains from one sample sequenced in a study of T cell changes during pregnancy in multiple sclerosis (dated by TCRdb to the late 2010s). The library relied on the immunoSEQ multiplex PCR assay. The immuneACCESS repertoire file appears here via TCRdb, limited to in-frame rearrangements. These files lack a portion of the clones; in checked studies, under half of the deficit traces to unresolved V genes, and the cause of the others is not known. This sample has about 66,000 clones in its table, and roughly nine tenths of those were observed once. The ten largest account for 5.3% of the sample. Sequences were derived from CD8+ T cells from peripheral blood mononuclear cells, sampled before pregnancy. The receptors derive from a female donor with multiple sclerosis, enrolled in a pregnancy study.

The chain links TRBV10-3 to TRBJ2-2; 8 bases map to TRBD2. The CDR3 sequence is 15 residues long. CDR1 and CDR2 (germline): ENHRY, SYGVKD. Losses at the gene ends were 11 bases for V and 3 bases for J; bases not matched to a gene: 11. The CDR3 loop is CASGPGGAYTGELFF. The CDR3 region has the DNA TGTGCCTCTGGGCCCGGGGGGGCATACACCGGGGAGCTGTTTTTT.

The V gene is TRBV15, the J gene TRBJ2-5; 7 bases map to TRBD2. The germline CDR1 and CDR2 sequences are LNHNV and YYDKDF (reference sequence). The CDR3 sequence is 16 residues long. Unmatched junction bases numbered 6, after V lost 0 bases and J lost 2 bases. The CDR3 loop is CATSRDGLAVQETQYF. The CDR3 DNA is TGTGCCACCAGCAGAGATGGCCTAGCGGTACAAGAGACCCAGTACTTC.

This chain joins TRBV7-8 and TRBJ2-5; D possibly corresponds to TRBD1 (6 bases). V lost 3 bases and J lost 1, with 12 bases in between. Germline V CDR1 and CDR2: SGHVS, FQNEAQ. This CDR3 region has 15 residues. The CDR3 spells CASSLVMDSQETQYF. CDR3 nucleotide sequence: TGTGCCAGCAGCTTGGTAATGGACAGCCAAGAGACCCAGTACTTC.